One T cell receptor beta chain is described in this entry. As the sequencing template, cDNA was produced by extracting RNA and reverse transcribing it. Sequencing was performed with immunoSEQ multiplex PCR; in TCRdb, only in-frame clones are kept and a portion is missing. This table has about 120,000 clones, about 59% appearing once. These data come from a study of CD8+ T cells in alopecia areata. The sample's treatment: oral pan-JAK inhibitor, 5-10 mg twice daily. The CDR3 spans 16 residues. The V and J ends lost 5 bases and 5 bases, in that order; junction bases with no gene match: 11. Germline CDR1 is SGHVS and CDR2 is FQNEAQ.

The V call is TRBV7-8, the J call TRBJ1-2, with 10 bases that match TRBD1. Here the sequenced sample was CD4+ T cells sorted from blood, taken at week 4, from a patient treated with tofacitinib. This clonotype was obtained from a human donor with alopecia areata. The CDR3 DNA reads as TGTGCCAGCAGCACCCCCGGGGACAGGGGAGTGTATGGCTACACCTTC. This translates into CASSTPGDRGVYGYTF.